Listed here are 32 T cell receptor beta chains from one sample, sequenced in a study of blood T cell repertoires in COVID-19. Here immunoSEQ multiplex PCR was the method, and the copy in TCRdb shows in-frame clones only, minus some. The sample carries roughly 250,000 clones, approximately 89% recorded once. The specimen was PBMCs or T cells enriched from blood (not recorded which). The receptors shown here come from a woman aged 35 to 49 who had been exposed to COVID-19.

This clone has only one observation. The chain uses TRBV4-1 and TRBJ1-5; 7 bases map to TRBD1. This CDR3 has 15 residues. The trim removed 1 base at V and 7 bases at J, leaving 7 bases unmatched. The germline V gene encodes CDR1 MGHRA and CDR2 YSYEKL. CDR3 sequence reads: CASSQVRQGRQPQHF. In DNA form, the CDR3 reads TGCGCCAGCAGCCAAGTGAGACAGGGCAGGCAGCCCCAGCATTTT.

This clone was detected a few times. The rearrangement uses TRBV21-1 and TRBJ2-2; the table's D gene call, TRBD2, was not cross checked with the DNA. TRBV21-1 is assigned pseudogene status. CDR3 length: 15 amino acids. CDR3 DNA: TGTGCCAGCAGCAAAGTAAGGAGGAACACCGGGGAGCTGTTTTTT. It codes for CASSKVRRNTGELFF.

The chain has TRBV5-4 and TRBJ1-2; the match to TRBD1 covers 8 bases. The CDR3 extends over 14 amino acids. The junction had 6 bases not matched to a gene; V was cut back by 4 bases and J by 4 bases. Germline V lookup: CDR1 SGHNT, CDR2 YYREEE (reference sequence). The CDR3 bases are TGTGCCAGCAGCCCGACAGGGGTAATCTATGGCTACACCTTC. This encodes CASSPTGVIYGYTF.

The CDR3 spells CASRSENYGYTF. DNA of the CDR3: TGTGCCAGCAGGAGTGAGAACTATGGCTACACCTTC. This rearrangement joins TRBV2 to TRBJ1-2; D is ambiguous. The CDR3 has 12 residues. V lost 6 bases and J 2 bases, leaving 7 bases between the germline ends. The germline V gene has CDR1 SNHLY and CDR2 FYNNEI.

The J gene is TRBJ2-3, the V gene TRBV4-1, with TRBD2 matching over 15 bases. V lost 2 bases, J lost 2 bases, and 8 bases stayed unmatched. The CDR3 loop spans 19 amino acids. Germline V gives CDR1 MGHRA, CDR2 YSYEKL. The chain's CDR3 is CASSQRTSGGAGPTDTQYF. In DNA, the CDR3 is TGCGCCAGCAGCCAACGGACTAGCGGGGGGGCGGGGCCCACAGATACGCAGTATTTT.

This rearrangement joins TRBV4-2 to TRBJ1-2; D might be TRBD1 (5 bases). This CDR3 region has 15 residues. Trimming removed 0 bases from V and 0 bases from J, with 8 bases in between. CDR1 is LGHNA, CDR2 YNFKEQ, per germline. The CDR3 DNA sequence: TGTGCCAGCAGCCAAGAGGGGGGGGCTAACTATGGCTACACCTTC. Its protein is CASSQEGGANYGYTF.

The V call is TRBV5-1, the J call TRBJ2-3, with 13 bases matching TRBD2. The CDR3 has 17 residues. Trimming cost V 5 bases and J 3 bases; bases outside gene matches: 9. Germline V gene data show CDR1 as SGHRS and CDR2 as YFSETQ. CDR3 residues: CASSRTGTSGVTDTQYF. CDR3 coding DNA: TGCGCCAGCAGTCGGACCGGGACTAGCGGGGTAACAGATACGCAGTATTTT.

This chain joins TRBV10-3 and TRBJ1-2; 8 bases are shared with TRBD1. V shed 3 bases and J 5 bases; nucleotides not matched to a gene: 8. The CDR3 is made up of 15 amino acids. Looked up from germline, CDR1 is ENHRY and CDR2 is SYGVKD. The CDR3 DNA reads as TGTGCCATCAGTGAATCGGGGCAGGGGGCTTATGGCTACACCTTC. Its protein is CAISESGQGAYGYTF.

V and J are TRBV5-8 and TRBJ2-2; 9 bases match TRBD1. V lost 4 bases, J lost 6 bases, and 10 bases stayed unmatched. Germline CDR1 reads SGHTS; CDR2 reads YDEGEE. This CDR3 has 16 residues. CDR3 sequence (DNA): TGTGCCAGCAGCACCGGGACAGGGTCATCAGCCGGGGAGCTGTTTTTT. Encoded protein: CASSTGTGSSAGELFF.

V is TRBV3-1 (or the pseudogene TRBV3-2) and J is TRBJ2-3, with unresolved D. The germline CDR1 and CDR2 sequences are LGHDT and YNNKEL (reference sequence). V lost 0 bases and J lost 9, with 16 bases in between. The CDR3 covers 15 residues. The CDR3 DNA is TGTGCCAGCAGCCAAGATTCTGTCCACAGAAGCACGCAGTATTTT. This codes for CASSQDSVHRSTQYF.

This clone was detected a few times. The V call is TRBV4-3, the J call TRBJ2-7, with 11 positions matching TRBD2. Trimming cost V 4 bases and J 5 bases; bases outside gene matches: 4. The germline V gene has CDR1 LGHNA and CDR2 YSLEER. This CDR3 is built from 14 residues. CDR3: CASSRGTSGDEQYF. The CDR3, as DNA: TGCGCCAGCAGCCGCGGGACTAGCGGTGACGAGCAGTACTTC.

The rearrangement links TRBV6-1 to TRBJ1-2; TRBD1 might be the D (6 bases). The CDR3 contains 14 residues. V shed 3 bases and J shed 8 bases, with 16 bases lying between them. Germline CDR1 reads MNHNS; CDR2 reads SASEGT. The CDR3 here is CASSDRGGRFGYTF. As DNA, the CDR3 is TGTGCCAGCAGTGACCGGGGGGGCAGGTTCGGCTACACCTTC.

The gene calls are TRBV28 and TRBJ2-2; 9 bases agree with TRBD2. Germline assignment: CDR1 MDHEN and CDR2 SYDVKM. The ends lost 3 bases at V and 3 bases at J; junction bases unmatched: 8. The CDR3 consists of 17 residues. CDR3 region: CASSLAGGAEDTGELFF. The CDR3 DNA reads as TGTGCCAGCAGTTTGGCGGGGGGGGCCGAAGACACCGGGGAGCTGTTTTTT.

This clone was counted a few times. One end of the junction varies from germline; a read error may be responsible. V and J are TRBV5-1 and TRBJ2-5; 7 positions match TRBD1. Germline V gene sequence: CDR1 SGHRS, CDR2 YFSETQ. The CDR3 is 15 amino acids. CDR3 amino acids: CASSPRQQGTGTQYF. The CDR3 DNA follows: TGTGCCAGCAGCCCACGCCAACAGGGGACGGGGACCCAGTACTTC. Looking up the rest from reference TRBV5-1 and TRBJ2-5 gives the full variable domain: KAGVTQTPRYLIKTRGQQVTLSCSPISGHRSVSWYQQTPGQGLQFLFEYFSETQRNKGNFPGRFSGRQFSNSRSEMNVSTLELGDSALYLCASSPRQQGTGTQYFGPGTRLLVL.

CDR3 sequence: CASSGDSLNTEAFF. The CDR3 DNA is TGTGCCAGCAGCGGGGACAGTTTGAACACTGAAGCTTTCTTT. J is TRBJ1-1 and V is TRBV9, with 7 bases that match TRBD1. CDR3 size: 14 residues. J lost 0 bases, V lost 3 bases, and 2 bases had no gene match. From germline, CDR1 is SGDLS and CDR2 YYNGEE.

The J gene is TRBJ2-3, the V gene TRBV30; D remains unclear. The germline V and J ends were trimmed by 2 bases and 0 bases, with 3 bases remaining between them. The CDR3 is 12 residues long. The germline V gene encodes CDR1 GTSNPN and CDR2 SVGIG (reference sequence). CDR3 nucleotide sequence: TGTGCCTGGAGTCTTAGCACAGATACGCAGTATTTT. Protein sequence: CAWSLSTDTQYF.

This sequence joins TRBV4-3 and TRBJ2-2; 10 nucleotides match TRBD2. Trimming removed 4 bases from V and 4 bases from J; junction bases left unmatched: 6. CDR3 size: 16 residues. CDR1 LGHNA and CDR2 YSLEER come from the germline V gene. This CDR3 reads CASSRTSGSGTGELFF. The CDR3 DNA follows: TGCGCCAGCAGCCGGACTAGCGGTTCTGGCACCGGGGAGCTGTTTTTT.

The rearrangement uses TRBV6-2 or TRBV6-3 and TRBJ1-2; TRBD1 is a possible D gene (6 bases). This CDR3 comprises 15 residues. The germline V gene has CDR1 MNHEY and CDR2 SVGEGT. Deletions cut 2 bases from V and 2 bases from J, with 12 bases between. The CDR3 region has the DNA TGTGCCAGCAGTTACAGCCCACAGGGAAACTATGGCTACACCTTC. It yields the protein CASSYSPQGNYGYTF.

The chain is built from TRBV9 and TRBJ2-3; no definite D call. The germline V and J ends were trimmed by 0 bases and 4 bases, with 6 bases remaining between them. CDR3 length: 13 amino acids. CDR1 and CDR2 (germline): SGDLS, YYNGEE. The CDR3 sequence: CASSVGLSDTQYF. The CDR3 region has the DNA TGTGCCAGCAGCGTAGGTCTGTCAGATACGCAGTATTTT.

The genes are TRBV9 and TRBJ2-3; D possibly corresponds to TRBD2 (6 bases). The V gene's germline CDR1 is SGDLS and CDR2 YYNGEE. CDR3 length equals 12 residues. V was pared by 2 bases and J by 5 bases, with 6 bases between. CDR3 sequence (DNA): TGTGCCAGCAGCGTGGGACTAGATACGCAGTATTTT. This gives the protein CASSVGLDTQYF.

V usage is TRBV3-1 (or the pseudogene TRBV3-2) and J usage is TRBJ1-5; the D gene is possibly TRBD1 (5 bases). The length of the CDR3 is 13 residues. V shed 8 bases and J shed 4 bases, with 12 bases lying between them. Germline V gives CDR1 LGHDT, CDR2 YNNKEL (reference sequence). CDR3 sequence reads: CASGGGKNQPQHF. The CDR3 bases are TGTGCCAGCGGCGGGGGAAAAAATCAGCCCCAGCATTTT.

CDR3 residues: CASSSRGTTGTNEQFF. CDR3 nucleotides: TGTGCCAGCAGCTCCCGGGGAACGACAGGGACCAATGAGCAGTTCTTC. V gene TRBV7-3 combines with J gene TRBJ2-1, with 7 positions matching TRBD1. CDR1 SGHTA and CDR2 FQGTGA come from the germline V gene. Trimming at V came to 4 bases and at J to 6 bases, leaving 12 bases not matched to a gene. This CDR3 spans 16 amino acids.

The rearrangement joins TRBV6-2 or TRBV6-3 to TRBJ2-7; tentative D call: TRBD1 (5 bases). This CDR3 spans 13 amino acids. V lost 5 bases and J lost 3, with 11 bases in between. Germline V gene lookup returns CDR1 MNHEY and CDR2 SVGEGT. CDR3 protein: CASSAGSGYEQYF. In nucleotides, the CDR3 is TGTGCCAGCAGTGCAGGGTCGGGCTACGAGCAGTACTTC.

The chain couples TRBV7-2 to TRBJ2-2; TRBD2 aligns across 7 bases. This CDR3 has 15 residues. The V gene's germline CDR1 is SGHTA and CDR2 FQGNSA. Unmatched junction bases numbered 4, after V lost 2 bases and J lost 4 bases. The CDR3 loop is CASSLSPSGTGELFF. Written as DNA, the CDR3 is TGTGCCAGCAGCTTAAGTCCTAGCGGCACCGGGGAGCTGTTTTTT.

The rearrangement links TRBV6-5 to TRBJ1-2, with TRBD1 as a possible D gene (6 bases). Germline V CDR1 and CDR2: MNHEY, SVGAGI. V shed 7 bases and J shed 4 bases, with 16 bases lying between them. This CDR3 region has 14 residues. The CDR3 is CASTPGGPFYGYTF. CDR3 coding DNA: TGTGCCAGCACTCCGGGGGGGCCTTTCTATGGCTACACCTTC.

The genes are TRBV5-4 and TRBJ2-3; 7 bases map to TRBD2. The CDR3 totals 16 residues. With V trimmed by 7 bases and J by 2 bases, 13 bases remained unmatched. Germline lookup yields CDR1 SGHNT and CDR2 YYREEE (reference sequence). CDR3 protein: CASGTLGLAATDTQYF. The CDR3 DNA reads TGTGCCAGCGGAACTCTGGGGCTAGCGGCCACAGATACGCAGTATTTT.

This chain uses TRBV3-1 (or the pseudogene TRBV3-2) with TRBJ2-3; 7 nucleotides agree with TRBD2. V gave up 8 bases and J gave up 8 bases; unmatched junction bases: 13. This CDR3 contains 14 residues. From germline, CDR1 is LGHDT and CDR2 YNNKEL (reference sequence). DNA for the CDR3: TGTGCCAGCGCGGCGGGAGCGTCCGGGGGTACGCAGTATTTT. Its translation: CASAAGASGGTQYF.

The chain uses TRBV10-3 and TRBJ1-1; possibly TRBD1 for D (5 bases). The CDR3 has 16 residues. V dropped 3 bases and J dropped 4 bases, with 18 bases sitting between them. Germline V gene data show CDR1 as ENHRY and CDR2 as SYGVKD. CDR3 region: CAISDLGQGRSTEAFF. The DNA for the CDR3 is TGTGCCATCAGTGATTTGGGGCAAGGAAGAAGCACTGAAGCTTTCTTT.

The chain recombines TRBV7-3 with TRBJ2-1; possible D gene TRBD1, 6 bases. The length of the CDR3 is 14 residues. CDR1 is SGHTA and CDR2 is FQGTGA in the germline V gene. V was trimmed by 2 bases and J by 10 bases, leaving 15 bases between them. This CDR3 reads CASSLQDRDEEQFF. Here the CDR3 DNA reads TGTGCCAGCAGCTTACAGGACAGAGATGAAGAGCAGTTCTTC.

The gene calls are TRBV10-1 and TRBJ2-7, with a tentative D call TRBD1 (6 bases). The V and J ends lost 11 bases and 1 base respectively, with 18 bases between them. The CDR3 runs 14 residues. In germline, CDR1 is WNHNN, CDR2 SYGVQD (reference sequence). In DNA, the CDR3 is TGCGCCCGGCCCAGGGACAACACATCCTACGAGCAGTACTTC. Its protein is CARPRDNTSYEQYF.

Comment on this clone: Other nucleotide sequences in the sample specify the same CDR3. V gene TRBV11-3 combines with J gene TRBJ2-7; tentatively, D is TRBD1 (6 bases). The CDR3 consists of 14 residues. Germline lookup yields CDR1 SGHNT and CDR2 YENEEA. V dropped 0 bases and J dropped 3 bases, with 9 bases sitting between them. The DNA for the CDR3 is TGTGCCAGCAGCTTAGACAGGGGTAGCTACGAGCAGTACGTC. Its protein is CASSLDRGSYEQYV.

This CDR3 reads CASSQAIVGALGWDHTEAFF. DNA of the CDR3: TGTGCCAGCAGCCAAGCAATTGTGGGGGCGCTAGGGTGGGACCACACTGAAGCTTTCTTT. The rearrangement uses TRBV3-1 (or the pseudogene TRBV3-2) and TRBJ1-1; possibly TRBD1 for D (6 bases). Trimming left V 1 base short and J 3 bases short, with 27 bases between. This CDR3 is 20 amino acids long. Per the germline V gene, CDR1 is LGHDT and CDR2 is YNNKEL (reference sequence).